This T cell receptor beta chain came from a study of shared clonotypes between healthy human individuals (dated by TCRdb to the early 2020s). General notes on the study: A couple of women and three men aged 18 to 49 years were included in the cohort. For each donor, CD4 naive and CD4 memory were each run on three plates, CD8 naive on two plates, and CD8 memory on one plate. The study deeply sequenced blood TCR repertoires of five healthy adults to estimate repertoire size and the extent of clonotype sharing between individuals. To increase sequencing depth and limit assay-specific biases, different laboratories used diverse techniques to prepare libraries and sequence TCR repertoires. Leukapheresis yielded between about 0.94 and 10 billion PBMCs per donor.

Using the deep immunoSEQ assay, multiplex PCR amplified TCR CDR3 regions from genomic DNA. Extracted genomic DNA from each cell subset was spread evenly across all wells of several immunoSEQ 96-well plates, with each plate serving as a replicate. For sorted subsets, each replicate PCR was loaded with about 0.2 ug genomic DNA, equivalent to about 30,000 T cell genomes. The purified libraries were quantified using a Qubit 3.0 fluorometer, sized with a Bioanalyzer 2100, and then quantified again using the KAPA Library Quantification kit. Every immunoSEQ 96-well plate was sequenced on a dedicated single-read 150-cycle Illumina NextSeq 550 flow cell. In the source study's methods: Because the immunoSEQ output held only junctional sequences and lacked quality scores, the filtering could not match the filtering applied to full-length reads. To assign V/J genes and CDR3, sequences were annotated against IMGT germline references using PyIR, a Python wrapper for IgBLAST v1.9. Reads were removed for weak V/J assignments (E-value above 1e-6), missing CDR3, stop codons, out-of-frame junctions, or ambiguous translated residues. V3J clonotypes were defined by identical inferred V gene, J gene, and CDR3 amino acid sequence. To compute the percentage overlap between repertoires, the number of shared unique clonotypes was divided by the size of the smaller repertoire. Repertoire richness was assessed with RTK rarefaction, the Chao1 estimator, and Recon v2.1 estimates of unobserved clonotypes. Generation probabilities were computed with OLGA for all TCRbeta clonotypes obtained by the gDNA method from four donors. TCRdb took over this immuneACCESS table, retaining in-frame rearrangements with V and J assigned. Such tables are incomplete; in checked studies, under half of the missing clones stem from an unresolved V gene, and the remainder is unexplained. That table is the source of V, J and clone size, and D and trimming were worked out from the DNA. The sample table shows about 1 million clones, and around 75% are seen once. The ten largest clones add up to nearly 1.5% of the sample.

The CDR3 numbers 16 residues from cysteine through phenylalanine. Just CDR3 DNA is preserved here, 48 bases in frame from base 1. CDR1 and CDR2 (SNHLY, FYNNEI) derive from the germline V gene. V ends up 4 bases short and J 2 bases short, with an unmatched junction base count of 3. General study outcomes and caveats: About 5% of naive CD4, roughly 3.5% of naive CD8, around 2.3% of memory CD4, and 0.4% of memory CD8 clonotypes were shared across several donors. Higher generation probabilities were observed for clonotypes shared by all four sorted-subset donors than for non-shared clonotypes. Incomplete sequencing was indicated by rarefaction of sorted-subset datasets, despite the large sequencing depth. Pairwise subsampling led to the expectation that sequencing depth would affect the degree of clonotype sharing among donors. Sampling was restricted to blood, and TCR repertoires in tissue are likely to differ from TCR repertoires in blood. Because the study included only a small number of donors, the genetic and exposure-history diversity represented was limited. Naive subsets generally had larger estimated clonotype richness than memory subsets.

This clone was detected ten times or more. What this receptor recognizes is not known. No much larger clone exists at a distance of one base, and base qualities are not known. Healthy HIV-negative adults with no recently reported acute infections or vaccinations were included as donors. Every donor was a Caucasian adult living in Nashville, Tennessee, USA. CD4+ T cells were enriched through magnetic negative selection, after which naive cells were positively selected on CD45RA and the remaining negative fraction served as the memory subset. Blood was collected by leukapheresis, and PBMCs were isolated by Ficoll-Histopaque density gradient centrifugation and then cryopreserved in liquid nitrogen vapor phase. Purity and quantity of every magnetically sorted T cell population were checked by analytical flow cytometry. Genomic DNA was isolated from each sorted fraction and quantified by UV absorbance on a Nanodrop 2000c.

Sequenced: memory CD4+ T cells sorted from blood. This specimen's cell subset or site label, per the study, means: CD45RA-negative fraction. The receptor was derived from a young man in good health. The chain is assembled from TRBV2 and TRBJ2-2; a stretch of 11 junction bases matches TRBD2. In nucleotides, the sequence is TGTGCCAGCAGTGGCGGGACTAGCGGAAACACCGGGGAGCTGTTTTTT. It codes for CASSGGTSGNTGELFF.